The source of this T cell receptor (beta chain) is a study of long-term antiretroviral therapy in people with HIV. Samples were assayed with immunoSEQ v3.0 at survey level. Clones were sequenced by immunoSEQ multiplex PCR, and TCRdb holds only the in-frame ones, with some missing. The table records around 25,000 clones, more than 65% of them present only once. This receptor was taken from a man aged 25-45 years with HIV. The material sequenced was unsorted PBMCs, taken 4.4 years after starting antiretroviral therapy.

CDR3 nucleotides: TGTGCCAGCAGCTTGGTCGACAGGGGCGGAGGGCAGTACTTC. Translated: CASSLVDRGGGQYF. The chain employs TRBV5-6 and TRBJ2-7; 8 nucleotides line up with TRBD1. The V and J ends lost 0 bases and 9 bases, in that order; junction bases with no gene match: 8. Germline loops: CDR1 SGHDT, CDR2 YYEEEE. This CDR3 region has 14 residues.